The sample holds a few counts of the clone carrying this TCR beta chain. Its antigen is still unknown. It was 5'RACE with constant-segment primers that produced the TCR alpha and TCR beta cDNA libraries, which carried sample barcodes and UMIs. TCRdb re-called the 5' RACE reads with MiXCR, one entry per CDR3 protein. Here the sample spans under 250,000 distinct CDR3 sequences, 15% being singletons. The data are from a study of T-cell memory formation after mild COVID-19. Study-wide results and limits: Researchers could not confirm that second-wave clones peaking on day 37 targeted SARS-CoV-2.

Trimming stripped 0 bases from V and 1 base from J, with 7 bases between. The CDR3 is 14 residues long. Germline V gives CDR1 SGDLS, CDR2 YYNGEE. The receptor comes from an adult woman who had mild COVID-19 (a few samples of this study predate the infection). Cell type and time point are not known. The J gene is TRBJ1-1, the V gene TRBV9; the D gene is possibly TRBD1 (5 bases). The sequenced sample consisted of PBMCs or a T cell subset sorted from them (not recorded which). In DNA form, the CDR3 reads TGTGCCAGCAGCGTAGGGGGACGGAACACTGAAGCTTTCTTT. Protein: CASSVGGRNTEAFF.